Listed here are 25 T cell receptor beta chains from one sample, sequenced in a study of blood T cell repertoires in COVID-19. TCRdb's table, derived via immunoSEQ multiplex PCR, lists solely in-frame clones and lacks some. The sample shows fewer than 250,000 clones, about 88% of them seen only once. Material for sequencing was peripheral blood. The origin of the receptors is a woman aged 40 to 49 who had recovered from COVID-19.

The rearrangement uses TRBV19 and TRBJ1-5; TRBD1 agrees at 7 bases. The length of the CDR3 is 14 residues. The germline gives CDR1 LNHDA, CDR2 SQIVND (reference sequence). V shed 6 bases, J shed 1 base, and the junction held 3 bases outside the gene matches. The CDR3 coding sequence is TGTGCCAGTAGGCCGACAGGGAGCAATCAGCCCCAGCATTTT. It translates to CASRPTGSNQPQHF.

The chain couples TRBV19 to TRBJ2-1, with 8 bases aligning to TRBD2. The CDR3 sequence is 16 residues long. Germline trimming cut 6 bases from V and 4 bases from J; bases unmatched to any gene: 11. CDR1 is LNHDA and CDR2 is SQIVND in the germline V gene (reference sequence). Written as DNA, the CDR3 is TGTGCCAGTAGCCCCACAGGAGAGCGGGGGTACAATGAGCAGTTCTTC. This translates into CASSPTGERGYNEQFF.

The CDR3 region has the DNA TGCGCCAGCAGCCCGGGGGGCGGTTACGAGCAGTACTTC. This codes for CASSPGGGYEQYF. V and J are TRBV5-1 and TRBJ2-7; a weak D match, TRBD2 (7 bases). Trimming removed 4 bases from V and 4 bases from J, with 12 bases in between. The CDR3 totals 13 residues. Germline lookup yields CDR1 SGHRS and CDR2 YFSETQ.

V and J are TRBV6-4 and TRBJ1-2; the D is unclear. Germline V CDR1 and CDR2: MRHNA, SNTAGT. CDR3 length: 16 residues. V shed 0 bases and J shed 0 bases, with 11 bases lying between them. CDR3 DNA: TGTGCCAGCAGTGACTCGAGTCGGGGAACTAACTATGGCTACACCTTC. It encodes CASSDSSRGTNYGYTF.

The chain uses TRBV7-9 and TRBJ2-2; D is unresolved. The length of the CDR3 is 15 residues. Germline V gene data show CDR1 as SEHNR and CDR2 as FQNEAQ (reference sequence). V lost 1 base, J lost 2 bases, and 8 bases lay in between. The CDR3 here is CASSLVQINTGELFF. CDR3 bases: TGTGCCAGCAGCTTAGTACAGATAAACACCGGGGAGCTGTTTTTT.

The V call is TRBV7-8, the J call TRBJ1-6, with 7 bases identical to TRBD1. V gave up 2 bases and J gave up 10 bases; unmatched junction bases: 8. The germline CDR1 and CDR2 sequences are SGHVS and FQNEAQ. This CDR3 spans 15 amino acids. Here the CDR3 DNA reads TGTGCCAGCAGCTTAAACCCGACAGGGAGCTCACCCCTCCACTTT. Its protein is CASSLNPTGSSPLHF.

The CDR3 nucleotides read TGTGCCAGCAGCTTAGTTGGCAACTACGAGCAGTACTTC. Protein: CASSLVGNYEQYF. This chain uses TRBV7-9 with TRBJ2-7, with D unresolved. This CDR3 contains 13 residues. With 1 base removed from V and 3 bases from J, the gap between germline ends came to 7 bases. From germline, CDR1 is SEHNR and CDR2 FQNEAQ (reference sequence).

This clone was detected only once. The rearrangement joins TRBV11-2 to TRBJ2-1; D gene unclear. Trimming stripped 1 base from V and 5 bases from J, with 6 bases between. Germline CDR1 reads SGHAT; CDR2 reads FQNNGV. There are 13 residues in the CDR3. The CDR3 DNA reads as TGTGCCAGCAGCTTAGGACTTCACAATGAGCAGTTCTTC. Protein product: CASSLGLHNEQFF. Together with reference TRBV11-2 and TRBJ2-1, the CDR3 gives the full variable domain: EAGVAQSPRYKIIEKRQSVAFWCNPISGHATLYWYQQILGQGPKLLIQFQNNGVVDDSQLPKDRFSAERLKGVDSTLKIQPAKLEDSAVYLCASSLGLHNEQFFGPGTRLTVL.

J is TRBJ1-2 and V is TRBV28; weak D call: TRBD1 (6 bases). Germline CDR1 MDHEN, CDR2 SYDVKM. CDR3 length equals 18 residues. Trimming removed 2 bases at V and 3 bases at J, with 22 bases between. CDR3 nucleotides: TGTGCCAGCAGTTTAGTTCAGAGGGGAGGGGGGCAGGACTATGGCTACACCTTC. Amino acid sequence: CASSLVQRGGGQDYGYTF.

This sequence joins TRBV25-1 and TRBJ2-7; the match to TRBD2 covers 8 bases. The J segment lost 0 bases and the V segment lost 6 bases, leaving 4 bases of the junction unmatched. Germline V CDR1 and CDR2: MGHDK, SYGVNS. The CDR3 loop spans 14 amino acids. The DNA for the CDR3 is TGTGCCAGCAGCTCAACTAGCGGCTCCTACGAGCAGTACTTC. This sequence encodes CASSSTSGSYEQYF.

The sample holds one count of this clone. The chain uses TRBV25-1 and TRBJ2-1, with 8 bases matching TRBD2. Germline trimming cut 6 bases from V and 4 bases from J; bases unmatched to any gene: 11. This CDR3 has 16 amino acids. Germline CDR1 reads MGHDK; CDR2 reads SYGVNS. As DNA, the CDR3 is TGTGCCAGCAGCCAACCGGGACTAGAGGGGTACAATGAGCAGTTCTTC. Encoded protein: CASSQPGLEGYNEQFF.

This clone was counted a few times. Other DNA sequences in this specimen translate into the identical CDR3. The chain couples TRBV28 to TRBJ2-7, with TRBD1 identical over 9 bases. The germline gives CDR1 MDHEN, CDR2 SYDVKM. The CDR3 contains 14 residues. J lost 2 bases, V lost 6 bases, and 5 bases had no gene match. The CDR3 DNA reads TGTGCCAGCAGCTCTGGGACAGGGCCCTACGAGCAGTACTTC. Amino acids: CASSSGTGPYEQYF.

V is TRBV7-2 and J is TRBJ1-1; D might be TRBD1 (6 bases). Trimming pared 5 bases from V and 0 bases from J, leaving 13 bases between. This CDR3 region has 15 residues. The germline V gene encodes CDR1 SGHTA and CDR2 FQGNSA. DNA of the CDR3: TGTGCCAGCAGCCAGGACAGCCAAATGAACACTGAAGCTTTCTTT. It translates to CASSQDSQMNTEAFF.

V and J are TRBV27 and TRBJ2-2, with 7 bases lining up with TRBD2. Germline V gene lookup returns CDR1 MNHEY and CDR2 SMNVEV (reference sequence). The CDR3 runs to 11 residues. The junction had 2 bases not matched to a gene; V was cut back by 8 bases and J by 8 bases. Written as DNA, the CDR3 is TGTGCCAGCGGGGGGGGTGGGGAGCTGTTTTTT. Translating gives CASGGGGELFF.

The chain uses TRBV7-2 and TRBJ1-1; a possible D gene is TRBD1 (6 bases). CDR3 length: 14 residues. Trimming stripped 5 bases from V and 0 bases from J, with 10 bases between. Germline CDR1 reads SGHTA; CDR2 reads FQGNSA. The CDR3, as DNA: TGTGCCAGCAGCCCTCAGGGGTTGAACACTGAAGCTTTCTTT. It is translated as CASSPQGLNTEAFF.

The CDR3 loop reads CASSNGFDRGSSPLHF. The DNA of the CDR3 is TGTGCCAGTAGCAACGGATTTGACAGGGGAAGTTCACCCCTCCACTTT. The chain links TRBV19 to TRBJ1-6; 8 positions match TRBD1. Germline V lookup: CDR1 LNHDA, CDR2 SQIVND (reference sequence). V was pared by 6 bases and J by 9 bases, with 13 bases of the junction left unmatched. The CDR3 extends over 16 amino acids.

This chain links TRBV7-3 with TRBJ2-3, with 7 bases matching TRBD2. V shed 3 bases and J 0 bases; nucleotides not matched to a gene: 18. The CDR3 contains 20 residues. From germline, CDR1 is SGHTA and CDR2 FQGTGA. CDR3 DNA: TGTGCCAGCAGCTTGCAGAGTGGCGGGAGACATAGTTTTAGCACAGATACGCAGTATTTT. It yields the protein CASSLQSGGRHSFSTDTQYF.

This chain connects TRBV19 to TRBJ2-6, with a possible D match to TRBD1 (6 bases). Germline CDR1 LNHDA, CDR2 SQIVND (reference sequence). CDR3 length: 15 amino acids. Trimming left V 7 bases short and J 0 bases short, with 10 bases between. CDR3 in amino acids: CASKGVDSGANVLTF. As DNA, the CDR3 is TGTGCCAGTAAGGGGGTCGACTCTGGGGCCAACGTCCTGACTTTC.

The chain combines TRBV19 with TRBJ2-7, with 9 positions matching TRBD1. Per germline, CDR1 LNHDA and CDR2 SQIVND (reference sequence). V lost 8 bases to trimming and J lost 3 bases; unmatched junction nucleotides: 8. The CDR3 is 14 amino acids. The chain's CDR3 is CASSTGGEGYEQYF. CDR3 nucleotides: TGTGCCAGTTCTACAGGGGGCGAGGGCTACGAGCAGTACTTC.

This clone appeared once. The chain combines TRBV18 with TRBJ2-7, with D possibly being TRBD1 (5 bases). V lost 3 bases to trimming and J lost 3 bases, with 12 bases between them. The length of the CDR3 is 14 residues. Germline-derived CDR1 and CDR2 are KGHSH and LQKENI. This CDR3 is CASSPFNTGYEQYF. For the CDR3, the DNA is TGTGCCAGCTCACCCTTCAACACAGGCTACGAGCAGTACTTC.

The chain carries TRBV6-4 and TRBJ1-5; D is undetermined. The CDR3 runs 14 residues. Trimming removed 4 bases from V and 1 base from J, with 8 bases in between. The germline V gene has CDR1 MRHNA and CDR2 SNTAGT. CDR3 amino acids: CASSVRHSNQPQHF. CDR3 nucleotide sequence: TGTGCCAGCAGTGTCAGACACAGCAATCAGCCCCAGCATTTT.

This chain uses TRBV5-5 with TRBJ2-5; the D is unclear. Germline V gives CDR1 SGHKS, CDR2 YYEKEE (reference sequence). This CDR3 is built from 13 residues. V was cut by 9 bases and J by 4 bases, with 16 bases left in between. The CDR3 here is CAIARQAGETQYF. The DNA for the CDR3 is TGTGCCATCGCCCGGCAGGCCGGAGAGACCCAGTACTTC.

The table lists this clone with a few counts. This chain joins TRBV12-5 and TRBJ2-1; a possible D gene is TRBD1 (6 bases). Trimming pared 0 bases from V and 4 bases from J, leaving 13 bases between. The CDR3 sequence is 16 residues long. From germline, CDR1 is LGHNT and CDR2 FRNRAP. This chain's CDR3 is CASGLVVQGGYNEQFF. The CDR3 DNA is TGTGCTAGTGGTTTGGTAGTACAGGGTGGATACAATGAGCAGTTCTTC.

The chain has TRBV12-3 or TRBV12-4 and TRBJ1-1; no firm D call. The V end was cut by 10 bases, the J end by 6 bases, with 15 bases between. This CDR3 spans 12 amino acids. The CDR3 sequence: CATLRGIAEAFF. CDR3 nucleotide sequence: TGTGCCACCCTACGAGGGATCGCTGAAGCTTTCTTT.

The CDR3 bases are TGTGCCTGGAGTGAACAGGGGGCATGGGGAGCTTTCTTT. It yields the protein CAWSEQGAWGAFF. This sequence joins TRBV30 and TRBJ1-1; TRBD1 matches at 9 bases. Germline CDR1 GTSNPN, CDR2 SVGIG (reference sequence). The V segment lost 1 base and the J segment 10 bases; nucleotides outside the gene matches: 7. The CDR3 spans 13 residues.